This T cell receptor beta chain was captured by sequencing in a study of early T cells in non-severe SARS-CoV-2 infection. Across the study: Sequencing of unsorted whole blood was done on bulk RNA, leaving chains unpaired.

In its sample, this clonotype was seen many times. What it binds is unknown. This CDR3 region has 14 residues. CDR1 is SGHNT, CDR2 YYREEE, per germline (reference sequence). Trimming at V came to 0 bases and at J to 6 bases, leaving 4 bases not matched to a gene. General study results and limits: Anti-spike CD8 responses were favored by VDJdb matching, which missed private and CD4 specificities.

Unique molecular identifiers were affixed to single, distinct cDNA molecules. TCRdb re-called the 5' RACE reads through MiXCR, storing one row per CDR3 protein. The table lists some 30,000 distinct CDR3 sequences, about 6% of them singletons. The sequence was obtained from an adult who was a healthcare worker with PCR-confirmed SARS-CoV-2 infection or an uninfected control (not recorded which). V and J are TRBV5-4 and TRBJ1-2; 8 nucleotides match TRBD1. The sequenced sample was whole blood. The CDR3 DNA is TGTGCCAGCAGCTTGGGTCAGGGACAGGATGGCTACACCTTC. Amino acids: CASSLGQGQDGYTF. The full variable domain, its missing parts supplied by reference TRBV5-4 and TRBJ1-2, is ETGVTQSPTHLIKTRGQQVTLRCSSQSGHNTVSWYQQALGQGPQFIFQYYREEENGRGNFPPRFSGLQFPNYSSELNVNALELDDSALYLCASSLGQGQDGYTFGSGTRLTVV.